The entry that follows covers one T cell receptor (beta chain) sequence. Its antigen remains unknown. The germline CDR1 and CDR2 sequences are SNHLY and FYNNEI. This CDR3 contains 15 residues. Trimming at V came to 2 bases and at J to 7 bases, leaving 8 bases not matched to a gene. The data belong to a study of cytotoxic CD8 clonotypes in ibrutinib-treated CLL. General study findings and limits: Whereas clonality rose at ibrutinib response, it declined toward baseline at progression. Private clonotypes, not public ones, expanded at ibrutinib response. Starting clonality was above that of age-matched healthy donors and tracked circulating CD8+ T-cell counts.

Clones were read by immunoSEQ multiplex PCR, and TCRdb kept only the in-frame ones, dropping some. The table has about 40,000 clones, 55% to 80% seen once. Extraction of approximately 2 micrograms of genomic DNA from cryopreserved PBMCs supplied material for TCR beta libraries. V and J are TRBV2 and TRBJ2-5, with 9 positions matching TRBD1. Here the sequenced sample was PBMCs, taken at disease progression, from a patient treated with ibrutinib. The TCR sequence derives from a human donor with chronic lymphocytic leukemia. The CDR3 is CASSEQPGQGGTQYF. CDR3 DNA sequence: TGTGCCAGCAGTGAACAACCGGGACAGGGAGGGACCCAGTACTTC.